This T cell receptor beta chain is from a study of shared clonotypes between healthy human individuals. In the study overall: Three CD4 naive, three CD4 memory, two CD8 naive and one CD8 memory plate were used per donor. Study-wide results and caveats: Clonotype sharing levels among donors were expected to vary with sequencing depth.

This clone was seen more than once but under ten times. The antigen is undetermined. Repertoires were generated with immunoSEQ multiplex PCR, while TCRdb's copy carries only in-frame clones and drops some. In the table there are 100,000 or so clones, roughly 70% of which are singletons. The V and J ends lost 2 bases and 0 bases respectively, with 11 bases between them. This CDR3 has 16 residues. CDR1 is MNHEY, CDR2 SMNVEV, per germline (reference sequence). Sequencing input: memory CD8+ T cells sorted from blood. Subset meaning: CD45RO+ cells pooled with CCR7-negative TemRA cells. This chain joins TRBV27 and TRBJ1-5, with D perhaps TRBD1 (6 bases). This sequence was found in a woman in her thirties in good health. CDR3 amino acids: CASSLIGGISNQPQHF. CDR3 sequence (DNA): TGTGCCAGCAGTTTAATAGGGGGGATTAGCAATCAGCCCCAGCATTTT.